This T cell receptor (beta chain) emerged from a study of blood T cell repertoires in COVID-19. Study summary: Samples of COVID-19 (acute and convalescent) were obtained from the United States, Italy and Spain. T cells, B-cell-depleted T cells, or PBMCs supplied cDNA or gDNA.

Germline CDR1 is MNHEY and CDR2 is SVGAGI. CDR3 size: 15 residues. With 6 bases clipped from V and 2 bases from J, the junction kept 6 bases outside the gene matches. As originally analysed: It was from reference gene primer amplification that nucleated cell counts were estimated. The method was immunoSEQ multiplex PCR; TCRdb's version includes in-frame clones alone and lacks a portion of them. From that table come the V and J calls and clone size; the DNA was used to work out D and trimming. The sample has some 99,000 clones, roughly 87% seen once. The sequence was obtained from a man in his 70s with acute or convalescent COVID-19. This chain connects TRBV6-5 to TRBJ2-3, with 9 bases that match TRBD2. Material: peripheral blood. DNA of the CDR3: TGTGCCAGCAGCGCGAGCGGGGGGAACACAGATACGCAGTATTTT. Its translation: CASSASGGNTDTQYF.